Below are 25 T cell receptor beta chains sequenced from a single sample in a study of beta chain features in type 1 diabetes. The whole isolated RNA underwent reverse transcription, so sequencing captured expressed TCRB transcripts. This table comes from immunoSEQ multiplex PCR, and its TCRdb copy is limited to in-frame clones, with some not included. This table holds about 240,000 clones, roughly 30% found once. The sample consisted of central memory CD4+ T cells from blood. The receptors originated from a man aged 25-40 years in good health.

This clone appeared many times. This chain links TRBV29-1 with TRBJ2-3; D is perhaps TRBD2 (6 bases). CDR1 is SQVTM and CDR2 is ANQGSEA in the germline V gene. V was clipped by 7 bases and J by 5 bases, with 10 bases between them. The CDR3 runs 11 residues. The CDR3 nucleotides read TGCAGCGCCCCGGGGGTAGATACGCAGTATTTT. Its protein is CSAPGVDTQYF.

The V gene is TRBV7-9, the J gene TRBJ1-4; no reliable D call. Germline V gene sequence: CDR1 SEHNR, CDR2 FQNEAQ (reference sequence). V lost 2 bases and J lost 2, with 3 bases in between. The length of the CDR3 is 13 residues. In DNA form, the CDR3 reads TGTGCCAGCAGCTTAAGGACTAATGAAAAACTGTTTTTT. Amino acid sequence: CASSLRTNEKLFF. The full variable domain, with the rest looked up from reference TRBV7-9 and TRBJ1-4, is DTGVSQNPRHKITKRGQNVTFRCDPISEHNRLYWYRQTLGQGPEFLTYFQNEAQLEKSRLLSDRFSAERPKGSFSTLEIQRTEQGDSAMYLCASSLRTNEKLFFGSGTQLSVL.

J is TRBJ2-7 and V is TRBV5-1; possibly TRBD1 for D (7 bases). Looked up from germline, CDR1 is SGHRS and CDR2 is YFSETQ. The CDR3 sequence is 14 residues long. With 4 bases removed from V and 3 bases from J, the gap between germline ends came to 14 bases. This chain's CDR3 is CASSPQGGGYEQYF. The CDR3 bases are TGCGCCAGCAGCCCGCAGGGGGGAGGCTACGAGCAGTACTTC. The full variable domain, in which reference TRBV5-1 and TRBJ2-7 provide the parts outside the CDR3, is KAGVTQTPRYLIKTRGQQVTLSCSPISGHRSVSWYQQTPGQGLQFLFEYFSETQRNKGNFPGRFSGRQFSNSRSEMNVSTLELGDSALYLCASSPQGGGYEQYFGPGTRLTVT.

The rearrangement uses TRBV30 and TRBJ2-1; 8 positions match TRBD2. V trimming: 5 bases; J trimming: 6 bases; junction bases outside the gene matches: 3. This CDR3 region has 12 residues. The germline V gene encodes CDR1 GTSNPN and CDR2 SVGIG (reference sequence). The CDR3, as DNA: TGTGCCTGGGGGACTAGGGTCAATGAGCAGTTCTTC. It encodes CAWGTRVNEQFF.

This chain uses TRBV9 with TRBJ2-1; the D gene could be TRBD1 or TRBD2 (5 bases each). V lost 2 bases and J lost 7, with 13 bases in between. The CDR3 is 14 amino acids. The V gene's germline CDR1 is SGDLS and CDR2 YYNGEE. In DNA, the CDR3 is TGTGCCAGCAGCGTCGGGACGGTTGAGAATGAGCAGTTCTTC. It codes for CASSVGTVENEQFF.

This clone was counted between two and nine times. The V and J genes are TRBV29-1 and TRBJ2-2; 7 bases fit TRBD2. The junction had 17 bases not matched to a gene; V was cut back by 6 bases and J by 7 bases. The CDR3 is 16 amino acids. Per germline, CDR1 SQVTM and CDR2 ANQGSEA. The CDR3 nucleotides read TGCAGCGTATCAGGACAATCGGGCGGGAGAATCGGGGAGCTGTTTTTT. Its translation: CSVSGQSGGRIGELFF.

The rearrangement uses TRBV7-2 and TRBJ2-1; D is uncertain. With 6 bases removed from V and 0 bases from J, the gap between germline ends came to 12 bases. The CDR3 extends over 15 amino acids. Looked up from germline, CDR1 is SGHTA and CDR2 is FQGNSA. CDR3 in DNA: TGTGCCAGCAGGCCTACAGAGAGCTCCTACAATGAGCAGTTCTTC. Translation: CASRPTESSYNEQFF. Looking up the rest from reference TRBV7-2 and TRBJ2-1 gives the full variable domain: GAGVSQSPSNKVTEKGKDVELRCDPISGHTALYWYRQSLGQGLEFLIYFQGNSAPDKSGLPSDRFSAERTGGSVSTLTIQRTQQEDSAVYLCASRPTESSYNEQFFGPGTRLTVL.

The CDR3 region has the DNA TGTGCCAGCAGCTTAAGCGGATATAGCAATCAGCCCCAGCATTTT. Translated: CASSLSGYSNQPQHF. This chain joins TRBV7-6 and TRBJ1-5; D remains ambiguous. V dropped 2 bases and J dropped 0 bases, with 8 bases sitting between them. Germline V gives CDR1 SGHVS, CDR2 FNYEAQ. The CDR3 sequence is 15 residues long. Full variable domain (remainder filled in from reference TRBV7-6 and TRBJ1-5): GAGVSQSPRYKVTKRGQDVALRCDPISGHVSLYWYRQALGQGPEFLTYFNYEAQQDKSGLPNDRFSAERPEGSISTLTIQRTEQRDSAMYRCASSLSGYSNQPQHFGDGTRLSIL.

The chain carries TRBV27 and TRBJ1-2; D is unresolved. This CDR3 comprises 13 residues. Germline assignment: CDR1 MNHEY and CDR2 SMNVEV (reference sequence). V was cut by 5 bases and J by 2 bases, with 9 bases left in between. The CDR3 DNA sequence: TGTGCCAGCAGTGCCACTCAAAACTATGGCTACACCTTC. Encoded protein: CASSATQNYGYTF.

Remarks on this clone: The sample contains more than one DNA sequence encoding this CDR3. The CDR3 region has the DNA TGTGCCAGCAGCCCTAGGGACAGGACGTACAATGAGCAGTTCTTC. Its translation: CASSPRDRTYNEQFF. This sequence joins TRBV9 and TRBJ2-1; 8 nucleotides line up with TRBD1. The germline CDR1 and CDR2 sequences are SGDLS and YYNGEE. This CDR3 contains 15 residues. Germline trimming cut 4 bases from V and 4 bases from J; bases unmatched to any gene: 7.

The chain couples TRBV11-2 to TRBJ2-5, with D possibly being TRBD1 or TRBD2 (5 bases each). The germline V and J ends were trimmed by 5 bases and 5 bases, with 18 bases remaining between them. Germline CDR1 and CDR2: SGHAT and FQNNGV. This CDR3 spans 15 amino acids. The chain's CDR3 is CASSLSPTGGETQYF. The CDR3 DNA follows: TGTGCCAGCAGCCTCTCCCCTACAGGCGGGGAGACCCAGTACTTC. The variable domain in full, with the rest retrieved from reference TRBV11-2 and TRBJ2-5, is EAGVAQSPRYKIIEKRQSVAFWCNPISGHATLYWYQQILGQGPKLLIQFQNNGVVDDSQLPKDRFSAERLKGVDSTLKIQPAKLEDSAVYLCASSLSPTGGETQYFGPGTRLLVL.

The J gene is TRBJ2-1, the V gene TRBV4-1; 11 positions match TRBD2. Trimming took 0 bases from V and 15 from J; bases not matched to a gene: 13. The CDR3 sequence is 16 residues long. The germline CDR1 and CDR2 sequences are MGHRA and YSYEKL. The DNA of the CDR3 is TGCGCCAGCAGCCAAGAACGACTAGCGGGGTGGGCGGCTGGGTTCTTC. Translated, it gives CASSQERLAGWAAGFF.

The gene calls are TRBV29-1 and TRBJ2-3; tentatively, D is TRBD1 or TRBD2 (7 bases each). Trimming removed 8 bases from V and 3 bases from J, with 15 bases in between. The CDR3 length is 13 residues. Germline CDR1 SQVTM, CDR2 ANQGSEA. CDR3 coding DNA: TGCAGCTCTCGACAGGGAGGGACAGATACGCAGTATTTT. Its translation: CSSRQGGTDTQYF.

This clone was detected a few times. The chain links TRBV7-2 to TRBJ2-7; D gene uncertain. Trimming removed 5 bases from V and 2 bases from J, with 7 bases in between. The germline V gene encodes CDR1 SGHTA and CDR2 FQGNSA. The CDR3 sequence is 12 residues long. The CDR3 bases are TGTGCCAGCAGCCTAGAGCCCTACGAGCAGTACTTC. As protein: CASSLEPYEQYF.

CDR3 region: CASSERADNGYTF. CDR3 bases: TGTGCCAGCAGTGAAAGGGCAGATAATGGCTACACCTTC. V usage is TRBV2 and J usage is TRBJ1-2; no reliable D call. With 2 bases removed from V and 6 bases from J, the gap between germline ends came to 10 bases. CDR3 length equals 13 residues. From germline, CDR1 is SNHLY and CDR2 FYNNEI.

The CDR3 loop is CASSWGRQDSGNTIYF. In DNA, the CDR3 is TGCGCCAGCAGCTGGGGGCGACAGGACTCTGGAAACACCATATATTTT. The genes are TRBV5-1 and TRBJ1-3; perhaps TRBD1 as D (6 bases). V was shortened by 3 bases and J by 0 bases, with 13 bases between the two germline ends. CDR3 length: 16 residues. CDR1 and CDR2 (germline): SGHRS, YFSETQ.

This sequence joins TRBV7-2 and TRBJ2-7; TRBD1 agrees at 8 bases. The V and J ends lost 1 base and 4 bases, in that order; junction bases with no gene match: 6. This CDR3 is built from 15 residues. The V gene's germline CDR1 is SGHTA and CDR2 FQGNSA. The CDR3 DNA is TGTGCCAGCAGCTTAGAGCAGGGGGCCTTTTACGAGCAGTACTTC. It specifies CASSLEQGAFYEQYF.

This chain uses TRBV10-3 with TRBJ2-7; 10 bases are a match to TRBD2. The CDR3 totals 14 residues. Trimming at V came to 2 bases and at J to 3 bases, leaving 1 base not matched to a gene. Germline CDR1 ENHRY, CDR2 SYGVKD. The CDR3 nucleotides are TGTGCCATCAGTGAGGGACTAGCGGTCTACGAGCAGTACTTC. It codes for CAISEGLAVYEQYF.

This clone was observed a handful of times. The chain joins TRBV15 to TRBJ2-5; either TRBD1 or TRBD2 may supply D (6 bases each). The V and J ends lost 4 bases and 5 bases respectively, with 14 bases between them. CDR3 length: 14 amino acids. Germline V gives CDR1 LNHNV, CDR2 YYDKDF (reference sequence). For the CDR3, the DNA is TGTGCCACCAGCAAGGGGGGAGCGGTGGAGACCCAGTACTTC. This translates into CATSKGGAVETQYF.

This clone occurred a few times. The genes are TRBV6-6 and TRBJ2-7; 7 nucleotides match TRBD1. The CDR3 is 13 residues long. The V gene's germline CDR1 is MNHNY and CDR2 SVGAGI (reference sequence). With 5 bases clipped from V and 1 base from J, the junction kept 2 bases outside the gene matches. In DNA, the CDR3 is TGTGCCAGCAGTCCGGGACAGTCCTACGAGCAGTACTTC. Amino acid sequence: CASSPGQSYEQYF.

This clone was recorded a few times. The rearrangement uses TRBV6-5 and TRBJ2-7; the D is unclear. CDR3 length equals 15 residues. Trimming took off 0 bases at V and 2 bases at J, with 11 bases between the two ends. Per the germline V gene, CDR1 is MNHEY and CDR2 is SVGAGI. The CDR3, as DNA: TGTGCCAGCAGTTACTCGTCCACCCTTGCCTACGAGCAGTACTTC. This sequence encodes CASSYSSTLAYEQYF.

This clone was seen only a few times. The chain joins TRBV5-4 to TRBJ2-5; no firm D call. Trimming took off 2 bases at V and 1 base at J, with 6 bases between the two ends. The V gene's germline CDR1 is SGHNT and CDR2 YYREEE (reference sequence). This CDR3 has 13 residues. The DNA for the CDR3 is TGTGCCAGCAGCTTCCCCACCCAAGAGACCCAGTACTTC. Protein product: CASSFPTQETQYF.

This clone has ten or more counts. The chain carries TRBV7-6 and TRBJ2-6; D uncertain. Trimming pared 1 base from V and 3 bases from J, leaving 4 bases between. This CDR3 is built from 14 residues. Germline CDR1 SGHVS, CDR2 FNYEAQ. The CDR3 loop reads CASSLEVGANVLTF. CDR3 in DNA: TGTGCCAGCAGCTTAGAGGTTGGGGCCAACGTCCTGACTTTC. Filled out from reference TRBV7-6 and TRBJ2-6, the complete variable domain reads GAGVSQSPRYKVTKRGQDVALRCDPISGHVSLYWYRQALGQGPEFLTYFNYEAQQDKSGLPNDRFSAERPEGSISTLTIQRTEQRDSAMYRCASSLEVGANVLTFGAGSRLTVL.

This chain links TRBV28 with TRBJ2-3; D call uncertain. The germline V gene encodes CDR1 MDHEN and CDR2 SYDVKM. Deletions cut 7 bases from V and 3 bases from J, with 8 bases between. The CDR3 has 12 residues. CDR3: CASTGLTDTQYF. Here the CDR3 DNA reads TGTGCCAGCACCGGGCTGACAGATACGCAGTATTTT.

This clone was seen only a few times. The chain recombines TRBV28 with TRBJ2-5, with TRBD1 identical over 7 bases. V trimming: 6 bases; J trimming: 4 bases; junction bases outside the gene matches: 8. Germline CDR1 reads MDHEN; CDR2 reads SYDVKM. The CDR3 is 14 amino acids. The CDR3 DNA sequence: TGTGCCAGCAGGGGGACAGCGATGGGAGAGACCCAGTACTTC. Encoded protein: CASRGTAMGETQYF.